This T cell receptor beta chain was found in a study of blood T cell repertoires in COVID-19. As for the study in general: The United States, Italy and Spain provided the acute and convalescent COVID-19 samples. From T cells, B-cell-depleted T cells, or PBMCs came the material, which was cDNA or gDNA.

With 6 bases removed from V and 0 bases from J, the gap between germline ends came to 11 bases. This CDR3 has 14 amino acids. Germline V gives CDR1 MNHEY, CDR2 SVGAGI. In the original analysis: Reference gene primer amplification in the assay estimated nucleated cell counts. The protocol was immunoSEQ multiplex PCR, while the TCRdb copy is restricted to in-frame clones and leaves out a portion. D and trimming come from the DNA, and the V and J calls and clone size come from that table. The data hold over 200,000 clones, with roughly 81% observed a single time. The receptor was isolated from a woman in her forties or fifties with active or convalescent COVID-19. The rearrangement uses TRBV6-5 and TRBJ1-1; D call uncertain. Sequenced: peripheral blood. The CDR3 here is CASSLRSLNTEAFF. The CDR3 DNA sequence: TGTGCCAGCAGCCTCCGGTCCTTGAACACTGAAGCTTTCTTT.